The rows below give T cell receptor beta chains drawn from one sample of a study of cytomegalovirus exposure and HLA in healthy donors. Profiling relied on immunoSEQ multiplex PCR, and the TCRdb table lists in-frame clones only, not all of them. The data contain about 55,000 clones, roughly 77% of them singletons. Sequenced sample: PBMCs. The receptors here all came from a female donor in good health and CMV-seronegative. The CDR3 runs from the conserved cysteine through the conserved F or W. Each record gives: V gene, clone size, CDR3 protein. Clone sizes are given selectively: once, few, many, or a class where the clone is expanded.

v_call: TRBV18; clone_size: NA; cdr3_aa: CASTSATDRANTGELFF
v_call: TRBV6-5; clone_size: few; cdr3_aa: CASSNLQRGTGELFF
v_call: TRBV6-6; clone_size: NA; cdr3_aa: CASSYPAAGADGYTF
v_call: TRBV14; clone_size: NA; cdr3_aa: CASSQRRQGTGELFF
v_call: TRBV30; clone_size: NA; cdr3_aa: CAWSTGRIQPQHF
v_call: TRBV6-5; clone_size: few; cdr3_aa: CASRTGAGELFF
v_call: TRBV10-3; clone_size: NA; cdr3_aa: CAISDQGAFTDTQYF
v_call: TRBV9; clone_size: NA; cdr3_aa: CASSSGGGFYEQYF
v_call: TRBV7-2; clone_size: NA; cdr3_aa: CASSSTAGVHEQFF
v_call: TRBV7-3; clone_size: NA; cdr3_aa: CASSLRGVTDTQYF
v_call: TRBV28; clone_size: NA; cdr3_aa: CASSFQGTYEQYF
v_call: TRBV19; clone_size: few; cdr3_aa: CATSRGIATDTQYF
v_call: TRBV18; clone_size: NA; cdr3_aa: CASSRTGGGSGNTIYF
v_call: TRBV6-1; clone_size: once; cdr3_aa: CASSGTGMDGYTF
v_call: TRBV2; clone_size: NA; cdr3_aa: CASSLGASYNSPLHF
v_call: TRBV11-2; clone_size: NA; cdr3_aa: CASSDPGQLNYGYTF
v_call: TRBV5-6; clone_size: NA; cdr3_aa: CASSYTGLAGVGETQYF
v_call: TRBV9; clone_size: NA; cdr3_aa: CASSVRSDTEAFF
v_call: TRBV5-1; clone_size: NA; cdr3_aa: CASSLGAGGGTEAFF
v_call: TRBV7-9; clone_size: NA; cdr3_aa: CASSSYTDTQYF
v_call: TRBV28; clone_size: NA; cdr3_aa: CASRGTGAGDTQYF
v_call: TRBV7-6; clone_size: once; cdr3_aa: CASSLDTRQGGNEQYF
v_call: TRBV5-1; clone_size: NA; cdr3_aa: CASSLEGHHYEQYF
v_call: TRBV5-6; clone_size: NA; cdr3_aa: CASSLYRTSYEQYF
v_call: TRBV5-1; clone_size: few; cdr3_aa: CASSLAIGTDEAFF
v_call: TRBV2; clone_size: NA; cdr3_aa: CASRTVKTDTQYF
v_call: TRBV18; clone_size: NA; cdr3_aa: CASSHRDYEQYF
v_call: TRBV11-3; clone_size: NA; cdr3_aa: CASSNTPTDTGELFF
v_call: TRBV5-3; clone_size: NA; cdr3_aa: CARSPLQGIKCTEAFF
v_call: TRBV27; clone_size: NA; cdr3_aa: CASSSGGSSYNEQFF
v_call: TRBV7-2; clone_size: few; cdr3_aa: CASSLGGYSGVISYEQYF
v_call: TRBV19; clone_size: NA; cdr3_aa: CASRTGGLVGELFF
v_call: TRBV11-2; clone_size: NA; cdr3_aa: CASSLVVNSYEQYF
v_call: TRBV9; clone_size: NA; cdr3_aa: CASSVASGRAGEQYF
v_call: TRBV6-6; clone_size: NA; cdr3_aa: CASSSTRGGFTDTQYF
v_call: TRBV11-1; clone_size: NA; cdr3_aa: CASSSSRGGSRPNEQYF
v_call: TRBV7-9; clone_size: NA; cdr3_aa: CASSLGGGLAGGTYEQYF
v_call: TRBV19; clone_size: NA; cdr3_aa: CASSIVGSGISGETQYF
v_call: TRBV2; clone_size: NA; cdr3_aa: CASLQEPYTGELFF
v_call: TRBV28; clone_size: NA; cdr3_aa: CASRAGGSYNSPLHF
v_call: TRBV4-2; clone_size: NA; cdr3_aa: CASSQGSGGAGELFF
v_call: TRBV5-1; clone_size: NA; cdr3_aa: CASSLDAGANYGYTF
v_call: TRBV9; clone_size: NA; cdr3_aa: CASSGGAGTDTQYF
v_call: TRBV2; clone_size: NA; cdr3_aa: CASSRTSGSGNEQFF
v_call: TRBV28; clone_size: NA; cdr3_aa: CASSLKRTSGRYEQYF
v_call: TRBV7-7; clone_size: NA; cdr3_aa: CASSLQVTGELFF
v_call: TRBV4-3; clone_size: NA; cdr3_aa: CASSQRQGTGELFF
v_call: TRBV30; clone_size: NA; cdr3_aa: CAWSVALFTGELFF